The source of this T cell receptor (beta chain) is a study of blood T cell repertoires in COVID-19. The wider study: Sample material is recorded as cDNA or gDNA derived from T cells, B-cell-depleted T cells, or PBMCs.

This clone was observed a single time. Here immunoSEQ multiplex PCR was the method, and the copy in TCRdb shows in-frame clones only, minus some. The data contain 130,000 to 150,000 clones, around 82% of them singletons. The CDR3 spans 15 residues. Germline V gives CDR1 SGHAT, CDR2 FQNNGV. V lost 1 base to trimming and J lost 6 bases; unmatched junction nucleotides: 5. Sequences were obtained from PBMCs or T cells enriched from blood (not recorded which). This clonotype was obtained from a middle-aged man with acute COVID-19. The chain is built from TRBV11-2 and TRBJ1-5; TRBD1 matches 8 bases. CDR3 sequence: CASSLGGQGSQPQHF. The CDR3 DNA reads TGTGCCAGCAGCTTAGGAGGACAGGGTTCTCAGCCCCAGCATTTT. The full variable domain, rest sourced from reference TRBV11-2 and TRBJ1-5, is EAGVAQSPRYKIIEKRQSVAFWCNPISGHATLYWYQQILGQGPKLLIQFQNNGVVDDSQLPKDRFSAERLKGVDSTLKIQPAKLEDSAVYLCASSLGGQGSQPQHFGDGTRLSIL.